This T cell receptor beta chain was found in a study of human T cells and chemical hapten exposure. Study overall: Patch tests applied 0.01% DPC to the upper back and were scored after 6 days.

TCRdb independently ran MiXCR on the RACE reads; one entry per CDR3 protein. The repertoire holds 50,000 to 65,000 distinct CDR3 sequences, with about a tenth as singletons. Time point denoted: pre-sensitization, week 0. Treatment here: therapeutic diphenylcyclopropenone sensitization with weekly scalp DPC. The drawing of blood occurred before each patch test was applied. Germline V gene lookup returns CDR1 MGHDK and CDR2 SYGVNS. V lost 5 bases and J lost 0; bases outside the gene matches: 6. The CDR3 runs to 15 residues. The J gene is TRBJ2-7, the V gene TRBV25-1; 8 nucleotides agree with TRBD2. This sample comprised whole blood, obtained in connection with sensitization to the hapten diphenylcyclopropenone (DPC). This clonotype was sampled from a woman aged 40 to 55 with alopecia areata. Some clones in this sample may be carry-over from other donors' samples. CDR3 loop: CASSHRLALSYEQYF. The CDR3 DNA sequence: TGTGCCAGCAGTCACAGACTAGCGCTCTCCTACGAGCAGTACTTC.